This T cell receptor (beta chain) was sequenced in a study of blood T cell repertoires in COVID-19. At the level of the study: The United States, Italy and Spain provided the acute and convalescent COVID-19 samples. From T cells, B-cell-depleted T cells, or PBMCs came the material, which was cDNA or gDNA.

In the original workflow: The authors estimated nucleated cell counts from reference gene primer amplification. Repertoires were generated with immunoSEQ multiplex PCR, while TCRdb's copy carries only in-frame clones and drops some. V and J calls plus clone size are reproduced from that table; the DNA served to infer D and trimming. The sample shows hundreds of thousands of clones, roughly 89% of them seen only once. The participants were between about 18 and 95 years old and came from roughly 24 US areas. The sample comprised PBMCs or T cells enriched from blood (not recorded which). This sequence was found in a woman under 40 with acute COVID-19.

CDR3 sequence: CASSTRTATNEKLFF. CDR3 bases: TGCGCCAGCAGTACCAGGACAGCAACTAATGAAAAACTGTTTTTT. The chain couples TRBV5-1 to TRBJ1-4; perhaps TRBD1 as D (6 bases). This CDR3 has 15 residues. Germline CDR1 is SGHRS and CDR2 is YFSETQ. V lost 5 bases and J lost 0, with 11 bases in between.